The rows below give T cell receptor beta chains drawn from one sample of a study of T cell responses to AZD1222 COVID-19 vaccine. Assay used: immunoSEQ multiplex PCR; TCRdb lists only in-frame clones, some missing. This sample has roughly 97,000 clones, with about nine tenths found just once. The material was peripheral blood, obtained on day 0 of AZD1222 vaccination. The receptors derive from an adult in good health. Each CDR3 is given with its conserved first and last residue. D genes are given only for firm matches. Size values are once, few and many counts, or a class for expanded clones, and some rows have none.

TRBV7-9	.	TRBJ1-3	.	CASSVRGLGSGNTIYF	TGTGCCAGCAGCGTTCGGGGCTTGGGCTCTGGAAACACCATATATTTT
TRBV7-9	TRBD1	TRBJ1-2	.	CASSLAGRGGDGYTF	TGTGCCAGCAGCTTAGCAGGGCGAGGGGGCGATGGCTACACCTTC
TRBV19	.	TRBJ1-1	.	CASSMVAGETEAFF	TGTGCCAGTAGTATGGTAGCAGGTGAGACTGAAGCTTTCTTT
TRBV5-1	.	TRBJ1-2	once	CASSSQGNYGYTF	TGCGCCAGCAGCTCACAGGGAAACTATGGCTACACCTTC
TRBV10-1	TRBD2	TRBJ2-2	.	CASAAGENTGELFF	TGCGCCAGCGCGGCGGGGGAGAACACCGGGGAGCTGTTTTTT
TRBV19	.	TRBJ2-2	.	CASRKPGLGLAGELFF	TGTGCCAGTAGAAAACCGGGACTGGGGTTGGCCGGGGAGCTGTTTTTT
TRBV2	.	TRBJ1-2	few	CASRVNYGYTF	TGTGCCAGCAGGGTTAACTATGGCTACACCTTC
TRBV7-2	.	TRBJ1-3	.	CASSLLSGNTIYF	TGTGCCAGCAGCTTACTATCTGGAAACACCATATATTTT
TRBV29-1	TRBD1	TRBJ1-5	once	CSVGGGSNQPQHF	TGCAGCGTTGGAGGGGGCAGCAATCAGCCCCAGCATTTT
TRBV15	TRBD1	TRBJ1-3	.	CATSTRQGSGNTIYF	TGTGCCACCAGCACACGACAGGGTTCTGGAAACACCATATATTTT
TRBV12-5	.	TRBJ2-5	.	CASGLVLFGQGRSQETQYF	TGTGCTAGTGGTTTGGTACTTTTCGGGCAGGGTCGGAGTCAAGAGACCCAGTACTTC
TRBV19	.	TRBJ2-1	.	CASSPPSGGAGIREQFF	TGTGCCAGTAGCCCCCCTAGTGGGGGGGCCGGGATCAGGGAGCAGTTCTTC
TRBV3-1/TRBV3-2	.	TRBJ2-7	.	CASSQDRKGHTYEQYF	TGTGCCAGCAGCCAAGATCGGAAAGGACACACCTACGAGCAGTACTTC
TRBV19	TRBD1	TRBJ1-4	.	CAAQGWDRGEKLFF	TGTGCCGCCCAAGGGTGGGACAGGGGTGAAAAACTGTTTTTT
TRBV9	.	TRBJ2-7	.	CASSVNSFTSGGPKYF	TGTGCCAGCAGCGTAAATTCATTTACTAGTGGGGGGCCCAAGTACTTC
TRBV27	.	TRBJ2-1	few	CASSVQGFDHEQFF	TGTGCCAGCAGTGTCCAGGGGTTCGACCATGAGCAGTTCTTC
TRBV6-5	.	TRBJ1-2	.	CASLSMKGGNYGYTF	TGTGCCAGCCTATCGATGAAGGGCGGGAACTATGGCTACACCTTC
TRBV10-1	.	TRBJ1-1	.	CATQTDLNTEAFF	TGCGCCACCCAGACCGATTTGAACACTGAAGCTTTCTTT
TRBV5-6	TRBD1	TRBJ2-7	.	CASSLGQGRYEQYF	TGTGCCAGCAGCTTGGGACAGGGCCGCTACGAGCAGTACTTC
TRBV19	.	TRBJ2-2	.	CASSIRQETGELFF	TGTGCCAGTAGTATCCGACAGGAGACCGGGGAGCTGTTTTTT
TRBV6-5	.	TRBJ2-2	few	CASSLGLPGIGELFF	TGTGCCAGCAGTTTAGGTCTCCCGGGGATCGGGGAGCTGTTTTTT
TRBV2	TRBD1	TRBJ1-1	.	CASSWGTVEAFF	TGTGCCAGCAGTTGGGGGACAGTCGAAGCTTTCTTT
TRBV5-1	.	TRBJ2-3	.	CASSFGSGARDTQYF	TGCGCCAGCAGCTTTGGTTCGGGGGCTCGGGATACGCAGTATTTT
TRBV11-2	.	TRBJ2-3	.	CASSLDWAGLSGTQYF	TGTGCCAGCAGCTTAGATTGGGCAGGCCTCTCGGGTACGCAGTATTTT
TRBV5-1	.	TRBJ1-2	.	CASSLKDSRNNGYTF	TGCGCCAGCAGCTTGAAAGACAGCCGAAATAATGGCTACACCTTC
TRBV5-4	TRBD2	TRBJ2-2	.	CASGKTSGNTGELFF	TGTGCCAGCGGAAAGACTAGCGGGAACACCGGGGAGCTGTTTTTT
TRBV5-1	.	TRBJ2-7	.	CASSLGPSGTTTSYEQYF	TGCGCCAGCAGCTTGGGTCCTAGTGGGACAACGACCTCCTACGAGCAGTACTTC
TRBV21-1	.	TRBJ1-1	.	CASSKDRGISTEAFF	TGTGCCAGCAGCAAAGACCGGGGGATCTCCACTGAAGCTTTCTTT
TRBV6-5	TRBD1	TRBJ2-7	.	CASTVWGQGWHEQYF	TGTGCCAGCACTGTTTGGGGACAGGGGTGGCACGAGCAGTACTTC
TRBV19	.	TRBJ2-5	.	CASSNSGGKETQYF	TGTGCCAGTAGTAATAGTGGGGGCAAAGAGACCCAGTACTTC
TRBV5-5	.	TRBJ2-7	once	CASSPGPSYEQYF	TGTGCCAGCAGCCCGGGACCATCCTACGAGCAGTACTTC
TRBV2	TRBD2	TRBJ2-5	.	CASRGLAVQETQYF	TGTGCCAGCAGGGGACTAGCGGTCCAAGAGACCCAGTACTTC
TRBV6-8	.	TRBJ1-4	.	CASLDRKNEKLFF	TGTGCCAGCCTAGACAGGAAGAATGAAAAACTGTTTTTT
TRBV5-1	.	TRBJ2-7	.	CASTLTSASSYEQYF	TGCGCCAGCACCCTAACAAGCGCTAGCTCCTACGAGCAGTACTTC
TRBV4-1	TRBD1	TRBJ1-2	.	CASSLGTGGYGYTF	TGCGCCAGCAGTTTAGGGACAGGGGGCTATGGCTACACCTTC
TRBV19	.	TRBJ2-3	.	CASRRTAGTDTQYF	TGTGCCAGTAGGAGGACTGCCGGCACAGATACGCAGTATTTT